Listed here are 8 T cell receptor beta chains from one sample, sequenced in a study of blood T cell repertoires in COVID-19. Clones were read by immunoSEQ multiplex PCR, and TCRdb kept only the in-frame ones, dropping some. The sample holds roughly 150,000 clones, roughly 88% seen once. The sample consisted of peripheral blood. These TCRs come from a man younger than 35 with COVID-19, enrolled during active disease.

The genes are TRBV30 and TRBJ2-7, with TRBD2 matching over 11 bases. The CDR3 is made up of 14 amino acids. Trimming cost V 2 bases and J 6 bases; bases outside gene matches: 6. The germline gives CDR1 GTSNPN, CDR2 SVGIG (reference sequence). CDR3 nucleotides: TGTGCCTGGAGTACCGGGACTAGCGGTGGCGAGCAGTACTTC. This translates into CAWSTGTSGGEQYF.

The V gene is TRBV16, the J gene TRBJ1-1; D gene ambiguous. The CDR3 is made up of 13 amino acids. The ends were cut back, 4 bases at V and 2 bases at J, with 8 bases in the middle. Germline values: CDR1 KGHSY, CDR2 FQNENV. The CDR3 here is CASSLSKNTEAFF. CDR3 bases: TGTGCCAGCAGCCTATCCAAAAACACTGAAGCTTTCTTT.

As for this clone: The junction departs from the called germline gene at one end, perhaps through a read error. V gene TRBV19 combines with J gene TRBJ1-4; TRBD1 might be the D (5 bases). CDR1 and CDR2 (germline): LNHDA, SQIVND (reference sequence). The CDR3 spans 15 residues. In DNA form, the CDR3 reads TGTGCCAGTAGTATCGTCGGTCAGGGTGATGAAAAACTGCTTTTT. Translated: CASSIVGQGDEKLLF. Combining the CDR3 with reference TRBV19 and TRBJ1-4 gives the whole variable domain DGGITQSPKYLFRKEGQNVTLSCEQNLNHDAMYWYRQDPGQGLRLIYYSQIVNDFQKGDIAEGYSVSREKKESFPLTVTSAQKNPTAFYLCASSIVGQGDEKLLFGSGTQLSVL.

The chain carries TRBV20-1 and TRBJ2-1; no reliable D call. Trimming shortened V by 6 bases and J by 5 bases, and 14 bases separated the two germline ends. CDR3 size: 13 residues. CDR1 and CDR2 (germline): DFQATT, SNEGSKA (reference sequence). CDR3 in DNA: TGCAGTGCAAGTCGGCTAGAAGACAATGAGCAGTTCTTC. The encoded protein is CSASRLEDNEQFF.

In nucleotides, the CDR3 is TGTGCCAGCATACGGGGGACCTACAATGAGCAGTTCTTC. As protein: CASIRGTYNEQFF. This chain links TRBV28 with TRBJ2-1; a possible D gene is TRBD2 (6 bases). V shed 7 bases and J shed 2 bases, with 9 bases lying between them. CDR3 length: 13 amino acids. Germline lookup yields CDR1 MDHEN and CDR2 SYDVKM.

The chain is built from TRBV3-1 (or the pseudogene TRBV3-2) and TRBJ2-3; TRBD2 agrees at 12 bases. Germline CDR1 LGHDT, CDR2 YNNKEL (reference sequence). Germline trimming cut 4 bases from V and 0 bases from J; bases unmatched to any gene: 8. The CDR3 loop spans 18 amino acids. CDR3 sequence: CASSPPGLAGRSTDTQYF. CDR3 sequence (DNA): TGTGCCAGCAGCCCCCCGGGACTAGCGGGCCGTAGCACAGATACGCAGTATTTT.

This clone was counted between two and nine times. V is TRBV2 and J is TRBJ2-7; tentative D call: TRBD1 (6 bases). In germline, CDR1 is SNHLY, CDR2 FYNNEI. This CDR3 has 13 residues. Trimming stripped 1 base from V and 9 bases from J, with 13 bases between. DNA for the CDR3: TGTGCCAGCAGTGAAGAGGGCAGGGGCCGGCAGTACTTC. Protein: CASSEEGRGRQYF.

This clone occurred a few times. The rearrangement joins TRBV10-1 to TRBJ2-2; tentative D call: TRBD1 (6 bases). The CDR3 is 15 residues long. V lost 2 bases, J lost 8 bases, and 15 bases lay in between. The germline CDR1 and CDR2 sequences are WNHNN and SYGVQD (reference sequence). Here the CDR3 reads CASSEETGLLGELFF. The CDR3 bases are TGCGCCAGCAGTGAGGAGACAGGACTTCTTGGGGAGCTGTTTTTT.